What follows are 30 T cell receptor beta chains derived from one specimen sequenced in a study of blood T cell repertoires in COVID-19. Sequencing was performed with immunoSEQ multiplex PCR; in TCRdb, only in-frame clones are kept and a portion is missing. The data contain approximately 99,000 clones, over 75% of them singletons. Sequencing was done on a sample of peripheral blood. The origin of the receptors is a human donor in a cohort sampled during active COVID-19.

The gene calls are TRBV2 and TRBJ2-5, with 9 nucleotides matching TRBD1. The germline V gene has CDR1 SNHLY and CDR2 FYNNEI. This CDR3 contains 13 residues. The ends lost 6 bases at V and 5 bases at J; junction bases unmatched: 4. CDR3: CASREQGAETQYF. CDR3 in DNA: TGTGCCAGCAGGGAACAGGGGGCCGAGACCCAGTACTTC.

In its sample, this clone was seen a few times. The CDR3 DNA reads TGTGCCAGCAGCTTAGGAGGGGGGCCCCAGCATTTT. Its protein is CASSLGGGPQHF. V is TRBV7-9 and J is TRBJ1-5, with D perhaps matching TRBD1 (6 bases). CDR3 length: 12 residues. Germline values: CDR1 SEHNR, CDR2 FQNEAQ (reference sequence). Trimming removed 1 base at V and 9 bases at J, with 7 bases between.

The rearrangement links TRBV19 to TRBJ1-5, with D perhaps matching TRBD1 (5 bases). Trimming took off 2 bases at V and 3 bases at J, with 20 bases between the two ends. This CDR3 region has 18 residues. Germline V gives CDR1 LNHDA, CDR2 SQIVND (reference sequence). CDR3 coding DNA: TGTGCCAGTAGTATATTGGCTTTGGATATCAGGGACAATCAGCCCCAGCATTTT. Residues: CASSILALDIRDNQPQHF.

CDR3 protein: CATSDYRRNYGYTF. The CDR3 nucleotides read TGTGCCACCAGTGATTACCGGAGAAACTATGGCTACACCTTC. The chain employs TRBV24-1 and TRBJ1-2; D is unresolved. Trimming left V 2 bases short and J 2 bases short, with 8 bases between. The germline gives CDR1 KGHDR, CDR2 SFDVKD. The CDR3 has 14 amino acids.

The chain uses TRBV10-2 and TRBJ2-1; the match to TRBD1 covers 8 bases. Germline V gives CDR1 WSHSY, CDR2 SAAADI. V gave up 2 bases and J gave up 12 bases; unmatched junction bases: 9. This CDR3 is built from 14 residues. The CDR3 nucleotides read TGCGCCAGCAGTGAGCCGTACCAAGGACAGGGGCAGTTCTTC. Translated: CASSEPYQGQGQFF.

The chain has TRBV19 and TRBJ1-4; D might be TRBD1 (6 bases). Germline CDR1 and CDR2: LNHDA and SQIVND (reference sequence). This CDR3 is 16 amino acids long. V shed 0 bases and J shed 5 bases, with 13 bases lying between them. CDR3 in DNA: TGTGCCAGTAGTATAGATATGTACAGGGTAAATGAAAAACTGTTTTTT. It is translated as CASSIDMYRVNEKLFF.

The chain couples TRBV3-1 (or the pseudogene TRBV3-2) to TRBJ2-7, with D possibly matching TRBD2 (6 bases). Germline V gives CDR1 LGHDT, CDR2 YNNKEL (reference sequence). Trimming took 5 bases from V and 4 from J, leaving 18 bases between them. The CDR3 is 15 residues long. CDR3 nucleotide sequence: TGTGCCAGCAGCGGCCGGGACTCCTCCAATTACGAGCAGTACTTC. Protein product: CASSGRDSSNYEQYF.

The J gene is TRBJ1-5, the V gene TRBV2, with D possibly TRBD1 on 5 matching bases. The V gene's germline CDR1 is SNHLY and CDR2 FYNNEI. V lost 4 bases and J 5 bases, leaving 12 bases between the germline ends. There are 14 residues in the CDR3. CDR3: CASSGNGGDQPQHF. The CDR3 nucleotides are TGTGCCAGCAGTGGAAACGGGGGAGATCAGCCCCAGCATTTT.

The rearrangement uses TRBV7-2 and TRBJ2-7, with TRBD2 identical over 9 bases. This CDR3 spans 15 amino acids. The germline V gene encodes CDR1 SGHTA and CDR2 FQGNSA. J was trimmed by 2 bases and V by 3 bases; bases with no gene match: 5. CDR3: CASSLEAGGTYEQYF. The CDR3 nucleotides read TGTGCCAGCAGCTTGGAAGCGGGGGGAACCTACGAGCAGTACTTC.

The chain has TRBV6-4 and TRBJ1-1; 7 nucleotides line up with TRBD1. V lost 7 bases and J lost 3; bases outside the gene matches: 8. In germline, CDR1 is MRHNA, CDR2 SNTAGT. The CDR3 has 14 residues. CDR3 in amino acids: CASKEGATDTEAFF. The CDR3 DNA sequence: TGTGCCAGCAAGGAGGGGGCAACGGACACTGAAGCTTTCTTT.

A single count supports this clone. The DNA for the CDR3 is TGTGCCAGCAGATACTTAGGGGGGGACAATCAGCCCCAGCATTTT. Residues: CASRYLGGDNQPQHF. The rearrangement joins TRBV28 to TRBJ1-5, with D tentatively TRBD1 (6 bases). Germline lookup yields CDR1 MDHEN and CDR2 SYDVKM. This CDR3 is built from 15 residues. V was shortened by 6 bases and J by 3 bases, with 15 bases between the two germline ends.

The J gene is TRBJ2-3, the V gene TRBV7-9; the D gene is possibly TRBD2 (6 bases). CDR3 length: 16 residues. From germline, CDR1 is SEHNR and CDR2 FQNEAQ (reference sequence). The V gene lost 4 bases and the J gene lost 3 bases, with 17 bases spanning the gap. CDR3 in amino acids: CASSYSVGEVTDTQYF. CDR3 in DNA: TGTGCCAGCAGCTATAGCGTGGGGGAGGTGACAGATACGCAGTATTTT.

This chain links TRBV2 with TRBJ1-2; D call uncertain. CDR3 length: 15 amino acids. Trimming took off 4 bases at V and 0 bases at J, with 12 bases between the two ends. The germline gives CDR1 SNHLY, CDR2 FYNNEI. CDR3 region: CASSVSLAANYGYTF. The CDR3 coding sequence is TGTGCCAGCAGTGTCTCCCTAGCGGCTAACTATGGCTACACCTTC.

The V call is TRBV19, the J call TRBJ2-3, with D maybe TRBD1 (6 bases). CDR3 size: 11 residues. V lost 6 bases and J lost 8, with 9 bases in between. CDR1 and CDR2 (germline): LNHDA, SQIVND (reference sequence). The CDR3 is CASRDSVTQYF. In DNA form, the CDR3 reads TGTGCCAGTAGGGACAGTGTTACGCAGTATTTT.

This sequence joins TRBV25-1 and TRBJ1-1; TRBD1 matches 9 bases. The CDR3 runs to 14 residues. Trimming took 4 bases from V and 4 from J; bases not matched to a gene: 4. Germline V gene data show CDR1 as MGHDK and CDR2 as SYGVNS. This CDR3 is CASSGGTGSTEAFF. Here the CDR3 DNA reads TGTGCCAGCAGTGGGGGGACAGGGAGCACTGAAGCTTTCTTT.

In its sample, this clone was seen once. The chain joins TRBV5-6 to TRBJ1-2; TRBD1 aligns across 7 bases. The CDR3 is made up of 14 amino acids. Germline V gene data show CDR1 as SGHDT and CDR2 as YYEEEE. With V trimmed by 4 bases and J by 6 bases, 9 bases remained unmatched. In DNA, the CDR3 is TGTGCCAGCAGCCTTCAAGGAGGGGGCCATGGCTACACCTTC. It encodes CASSLQGGGHGYTF.

This clone was picked up one time. The rearrangement joins TRBV4-1 to TRBJ2-1; D is uncertain. The V end was cut by 1 base, the J end by 1 base, with 8 bases between. Germline V CDR1 and CDR2: MGHRA, YSYEKL. The CDR3 is 15 amino acids. This CDR3 is CASSQAPTSYNEQFF. The CDR3 nucleotides read TGCGCCAGCAGCCAAGCGCCCACTTCCTACAATGAGCAGTTCTTC.

The chain employs TRBV3-1 (or the pseudogene TRBV3-2) and TRBJ2-1, with D possibly matching TRBD2 (5 bases). V was cut by 3 bases and J by 9 bases, with 15 bases left in between. This CDR3 has 14 amino acids. The germline gives CDR1 LGHDT, CDR2 YNNKEL (reference sequence). CDR3 residues: CASSHGIGVGEQFF. For the CDR3, the DNA is TGTGCCAGCAGCCACGGGATCGGGGTGGGTGAGCAGTTCTTC.

V is TRBV11-3 and J is TRBJ2-7; possibly TRBD2 for D (5 bases). Trimming removed 1 base from V and 0 bases from J, with 7 bases in between. Per the germline V gene, CDR1 is SGHNT and CDR2 is YENEEA. The CDR3 is 14 residues long. The chain's CDR3 is CASSLGGNSYEQYF. CDR3 DNA: TGTGCCAGCAGCTTAGGAGGGAACTCCTACGAGCAGTACTTC.

J is TRBJ1-6 and V is TRBV28; the match to TRBD1 covers 7 bases. V shed 2 bases, J shed 0 bases, and the junction held 16 bases outside the gene matches. Germline V gene data show CDR1 as MDHEN and CDR2 as SYDVKM. The CDR3 is 21 amino acids. CDR3 sequence (DNA): TGTGCCAGCAGTTTAGAGATCCCCGGGACAGAGATCAGCTCCTATAATTCACCCCTCCACTTT. It specifies CASSLEIPGTEISSYNSPLHF.

The chain couples TRBV19 to TRBJ2-7; 10 bases are shared with TRBD2. J lost 0 bases, V lost 5 bases, and 1 base had no gene match. In germline, CDR1 is LNHDA, CDR2 SQIVND (reference sequence). CDR3 length: 14 amino acids. As DNA, the CDR3 is TGTGCCAGTAGTGCTAGCGGGGGCTCCTACGAGCAGTACTTC. Amino acid sequence: CASSASGGSYEQYF.

This clone was detected ten times or more. V and J are TRBV2 and TRBJ2-7; D might be TRBD1 (6 bases). This CDR3 is 12 amino acids long. The V end was cut by 6 bases, the J end by 3 bases, with 9 bases between. Looked up from germline, CDR1 is SNHLY and CDR2 is FYNNEI. As DNA, the CDR3 is TGTGCCAGCAGGGTGGACAGCTACGAGCAGTACTTC. Protein product: CASRVDSYEQYF.

The chain employs TRBV27 and TRBJ1-2; possibly TRBD1 for D (5 bases). Between the trimmed V and J ends, which lost 3 bases and 4 bases, there was a span of 15 bases. CDR1 and CDR2 from the germline V gene are MNHEY and SMNVEV (reference sequence). This CDR3 region has 15 residues. In DNA form, the CDR3 reads TGTGCCAGCAGTTTTCAGGGCATCGGGGGCTATGGCTACACCTTC. Translated: CASSFQGIGGYGYTF.

The chain has TRBV6-1 and TRBJ1-3; no clear D. The CDR3 runs 16 residues. V was shortened by 3 bases and J by 0 bases, with 12 bases between the two germline ends. Germline loops: CDR1 MNHNS, CDR2 SASEGT. DNA of the CDR3: TGTGCCAGCAGTGACGAACAGCCCTACTCTGGAAACACCATATATTTT. It yields the protein CASSDEQPYSGNTIYF.

The chain couples TRBV7-9 to TRBJ1-6, with 8 bases lining up with TRBD1. With V trimmed by 5 bases and J by 6 bases, 9 bases remained unmatched. The CDR3 contains 16 residues. CDR1 and CDR2 (germline): SEHNR, FQNEAQ (reference sequence). CDR3 protein: CASSRPGGRVNSPLHF. CDR3 in DNA: TGTGCCAGCAGCCGCCCAGGGGGCAGAGTTAATTCACCCCTCCACTTT.

The chain couples TRBV4-1 to TRBJ2-7, with D tentatively TRBD2 (5 bases). V lost 0 bases, J lost 3 bases, and 6 bases lay in between. This CDR3 is built from 13 residues. Germline lookup yields CDR1 MGHRA and CDR2 YSYEKL. CDR3 in amino acids: CASSQERVYEQYF. CDR3 sequence (DNA): TGCGCCAGCAGCCAAGAGAGGGTCTACGAGCAGTACTTC.

This rearrangement joins TRBV6-6 to TRBJ2-1; 7 nucleotides agree with TRBD2. This CDR3 comprises 14 residues. Germline loops: CDR1 MNHNY, CDR2 SVGAGI (reference sequence). The junction had 10 bases not matched to a gene; V was cut back by 6 bases and J by 8 bases. Written as DNA, the CDR3 is TGTGCCAGCAGAGACGACCGGGGGGTCGATGAGCAGTTCTTC. It yields the protein CASRDDRGVDEQFF.

The chain uses TRBV28 and TRBJ1-4, with D unresolved. Germline CDR1 reads MDHEN; CDR2 reads SYDVKM. CDR3 length equals 14 residues. The V and J ends lost 6 bases and 8 bases respectively, with 16 bases between them. As DNA, the CDR3 is TGTGCCAGCAGCCTCAGCGGGAAATTCGAAAAACTGTTTTTT. This gives the protein CASSLSGKFEKLFF.

The chain has TRBV4-1 and TRBJ1-1; TRBD1 might be the D (6 bases). This CDR3 is 15 amino acids long. V was cut by 0 bases and J by 3 bases, with 11 bases left in between. CDR1 is MGHRA and CDR2 is YSYEKL in the germline V gene. The CDR3 DNA reads TGCGCCAGCAGCCAAGAAGGGGGACGAGACACTGAAGCTTTCTTT. It codes for CASSQEGGRDTEAFF.

V usage is TRBV5-1 and J usage is TRBJ1-1; a possible D gene is TRBD1 (6 bases). Per the germline V gene, CDR1 is SGHRS and CDR2 is YFSETQ. Trimming pared 4 bases from V and 0 bases from J, leaving 10 bases between. The CDR3 loop spans 14 amino acids. The CDR3 DNA is TGCGCCAGCAGCCCGGGGACACTGAACACTGAAGCTTTCTTT. Its protein is CASSPGTLNTEAFF.